This T cell receptor beta chain was retrieved from a study of patients and donors after allogeneic stem cell transplantation. This CDR3 has 14 residues. Trimming stripped 1 base from V and 4 bases from J, with 10 bases between. Per the germline V gene, CDR1 is MGHRA and CDR2 is YSYEKL. MiXCR, run by TCRdb on the RT-PCR reads, gives a single entry per CDR3 protein. The sample lists some 960,000 distinct CDR3 sequences; over 15% were seen once. This clonotype appeared many times. Sequencing was carried out using blood, either unsorted or a sorted T cell fraction (not recorded which). This sequence originates from a human donor who was either an allogeneic HSCT recipient or a stem cell or donor lymphocyte infusion donor (not recorded which). It is not recorded whose cells these are; they may come from a transplant donor. The V and J genes are TRBV4-1 and TRBJ1-1; D uncertain. This chain's CDR3 is CASSQVAVGTEAFF. CDR3 sequence (DNA): TGCGCCAGCAGCCAAGTTGCTGTGGGCACTGAAGCTTTCTTT.